These 20 T cell receptor beta chains came from one sample sequenced in a study of T-cell reconstitution after alpha-beta-depleted transplantation in children. Unique molecular identifiers featured in how the TCRbeta library was prepared. MiXCR, applied by TCRdb to the PCR reads, yields one record per CDR3 protein. The sample has some 600,000 distinct CDR3 sequences, approximately 16% seen once. This specimen was PBMCs from the stem cell graft donor, taken from the stem cell graft. Every receptor here comes from a human donor who donated a stem cell graft to a child with acute myeloid leukemia.

This clonotype was counted a single time. The V gene is TRBV5-1, the J gene TRBJ2-2, with unresolved D. V was clipped by 0 bases and J by 4 bases, with 10 bases between them. CDR1 is SGHRS and CDR2 is YFSETQ in the germline V gene. This CDR3 has 15 residues. CDR3 loop: CASSLDQPRTGELFF. CDR3 bases: TGCGCCAGCAGCTTGGATCAACCCCGCACCGGGGAGCTGTTTTTT. Full variable domain (missing parts from reference TRBV5-1 and TRBJ2-2): KAGVTQTPRYLIKTRGQQVTLSCSPISGHRSVSWYQQTPGQGLQFLFEYFSETQRNKGNFPGRFSGRQFSNSRSEMNVSTLELGDSALYLCASSLDQPRTGELFFGEGSRLTVL.

This clonotype was counted between two and nine times. The chain couples TRBV27 to TRBJ2-2; a possible D gene is TRBD2 (5 bases). Per the germline V gene, CDR1 is MNHEY and CDR2 is SMNVEV (reference sequence). The CDR3 has 16 amino acids. Trimming stripped 6 bases from V and 1 base from J, with 15 bases between. The CDR3 region is CASRPDRRGNTGELFF. The CDR3 DNA reads as TGTGCCAGCAGACCCGACCGACGGGGGAACACCGGGGAGCTGTTTTTT.

In this sample, this clonotype turned up many times. The chain links TRBV6-5 to TRBJ2-1; 11 bases map to TRBD2. The CDR3 spans 16 residues. Trimming took 0 bases from V and 5 from J; bases not matched to a gene: 3. Germline CDR1 MNHEY, CDR2 SVGAGI. DNA for the CDR3: TGTGCCAGCAGTTACTCGATGGGACTAGCGGACAATGAGCAGTTCTTC. Translated, it gives CASSYSMGLADNEQFF.

Many counts were recorded for this clonotype. The CDR3 spells CASSQRQGPSRDTQYF. Written as DNA, the CDR3 is TGTGCCAGCAGCCAAAGACAGGGACCCTCCCGAGATACGCAGTATTTT. The chain couples TRBV7-2 to TRBJ2-3; TRBD1 aligns across 7 bases. The CDR3 is 16 residues long. Germline V gene lookup returns CDR1 SGHTA and CDR2 FQGNSA. The V gene end was trimmed by 5 bases and the J gene end by 5 bases; junction bases not matched to a gene: 13. The variable domain in full, with the rest retrieved from reference TRBV7-2 and TRBJ2-3, is GAGVSQSPSNKVTEKGKDVELRCDPISGHTALYWYRQSLGQGLEFLIYFQGNSAPDKSGLPSDRFSAERTGGSVSTLTIQRTQQEDSAVYLCASSQRQGPSRDTQYFGPGTRLTVL.

The chain combines TRBV12-3 or TRBV12-4 with TRBJ2-3; the D is unclear. Trimming shortened V by 6 bases and J by 2 bases, and 12 bases separated the two germline ends. This CDR3 has 14 amino acids. The CDR3 bases are TGTGCCAGCAGATGGCGCAGACTCACAGATACGCAGTATTTT. It specifies CASRWRRLTDTQYF.

This clonotype was seen a few times. J is TRBJ1-4 and V is TRBV20-1; tentative D call: TRBD1 (5 bases). This CDR3 spans 16 amino acids. The ends were cut back, 3 bases at V and 0 bases at J, with 14 bases in the middle. CDR1 and CDR2 (germline): DFQATT, SNEGSKA (reference sequence). The CDR3 DNA reads TGCAGTGCTAGGTCCCTCCAGGGCCCAACTAATGAAAAACTGTTTTTT. Protein sequence: CSARSLQGPTNEKLFF.

In its sample, this clonotype was seen a few times. The chain couples TRBV7-8 to TRBJ1-2; TRBD1 aligns across 7 bases. The CDR3 runs 16 residues. V lost 5 bases, J lost 6 bases, and 15 bases stayed unmatched. Germline-derived CDR1 and CDR2 are SGHVS and FQNEAQ. CDR3 in amino acids: CASSRLAGGGRNGYTF. Written as DNA, the CDR3 is TGTGCCAGCAGCCGGTTAGCAGGGGGTGGCCGAAATGGCTACACCTTC. The variable domain in full, completed from reference TRBV7-8 and TRBJ1-2, reads GAGVSQSPRYKVAKRGQDVALRCDPISGHVSLFWYQQALGQGPEFLTYFQNEAQLDKSGLPSDRFFAERPEGSVSTLKIQRTQQEDSAVYLCASSRLAGGGRNGYTFGSGTRLTVV.

V is TRBV28 and J is TRBJ2-5; tentatively, D is TRBD1 (5 bases). V lost 6 bases and J lost 5, with 13 bases in between. This CDR3 spans 13 amino acids. CDR1 is MDHEN and CDR2 is SYDVKM in the germline V gene. CDR3 coding DNA: TGTGCCAGCAGACGTGACAGTTCGGAGACCCAGTACTTC. Its translation: CASRRDSSETQYF.

The genes are TRBV25-1 and TRBJ1-2; 8 bases match TRBD1. The CDR3 spans 12 residues. Germline lookup yields CDR1 MGHDK and CDR2 SYGVNS. The junction had 2 bases not matched to a gene; V was cut back by 5 bases and J by 6 bases. As DNA, the CDR3 is TGTGCCAGCAGTCGGACAGGGAATGGCTACACCTTC. This gives the protein CASSRTGNGYTF.

This clonotype has at least ten counts. CDR3 in DNA: TGTGCCAGCAGCCAGTTCGGGGCCCGCACAGATACGCAGTATTTT. Protein product: CASSQFGARTDTQYF. V usage is TRBV7-2 and J usage is TRBJ2-3; D might be TRBD1 or TRBD2, each matching 5 bases. Germline lookup yields CDR1 SGHTA and CDR2 FQGNSA. The CDR3 extends over 15 amino acids. Trimming shortened V by 5 bases and J by 1 base, and 13 bases separated the two germline ends.

This clonotype showed up just a few times. V is TRBV7-2 and J is TRBJ2-1; 8 bases map to TRBD1. With V trimmed by 1 base and J by 14 bases, 13 bases remained unmatched. The CDR3 extends over 15 amino acids. Germline CDR1 SGHTA, CDR2 FQGNSA. The CDR3 nucleotides are TGTGCCAGCAGCTTAGGGGACAGGACCACACGGCGGGAGTTCTTC. It yields the protein CASSLGDRTTRREFF.

This clonotype occurred a few times. The genes are TRBV4-3 and TRBJ1-2; D possibly corresponds to TRBD1 (5 bases). Trimming took 3 bases from V and 7 from J, leaving 12 bases between them. Looked up from germline, CDR1 is LGHNA and CDR2 is YSLEER. The CDR3 consists of 13 residues. CDR3: CASSHQIGVGYTF. The CDR3 DNA reads TGCGCCAGCAGCCATCAGATAGGGGTTGGCTACACCTTC.

This clonotype was counted ten times or more. The CDR3 loop reads CASSLPGGREETQYF. For the CDR3, the DNA is TGTGCCAGCAGTTTACCGGGGGGGCGGGAAGAGACCCAGTACTTC. V usage is TRBV12-3 or TRBV12-4 and J usage is TRBJ2-5, with 8 bases matching TRBD2. This CDR3 comprises 15 residues. Trimming at V came to 2 bases and at J to 3 bases, leaving 5 bases not matched to a gene.

This clonotype was recorded at least ten times. The chain joins TRBV7-2 to TRBJ1-2; D unresolved. V was cut by 4 bases and J by 4 bases, with 16 bases left in between. CDR1 and CDR2 from the germline V gene are SGHTA and FQGNSA. The CDR3 is 15 residues long. The CDR3: CASSSTPGNLYGYTF. In DNA, the CDR3 is TGTGCCAGCAGCTCGACCCCGGGTAACCTCTATGGCTACACCTTC.

The chain employs TRBV7-9 and TRBJ2-5, with 9 bases aligning to TRBD1. CDR1 is SEHNR and CDR2 is FQNEAQ in the germline V gene (reference sequence). Trimming at V came to 5 bases and at J to 1 base, leaving 8 bases not matched to a gene. The CDR3 has 16 amino acids. The CDR3 spells CASSPVEGQGQETQYF. CDR3 nucleotides: TGTGCCAGCAGCCCCGTAGAGGGACAGGGCCAAGAGACCCAGTACTTC.

At least ten counts were recorded for this clonotype. This chain joins TRBV20-1 and TRBJ2-7; a weak D match, TRBD1 (6 bases). V was cut by 7 bases and J by 3 bases, with 10 bases left in between. CDR1 is DFQATT and CDR2 is SNEGSKA in the germline V gene (reference sequence). CDR3 length: 11 residues. The CDR3 region is CSVQGHYEQYV. Written as DNA, the CDR3 is TGCAGTGTCCAGGGGCACTACGAGCAGTACGTC.

This clonotype occurred many times. V usage is TRBV20-1 and J usage is TRBJ2-4; D remains unclear. CDR1 is DFQATT and CDR2 is SNEGSKA in the germline V gene (reference sequence). Trimming took 0 bases from V and 11 from J, leaving 14 bases between them. The CDR3 is 13 amino acids. The CDR3 is CSARDLGFQVQYF. Written as DNA, the CDR3 is TGCAGTGCTAGAGATCTGGGGTTTCAAGTTCAGTACTTC.

This clonotype was counted at least ten times. The chain uses TRBV9 and TRBJ2-7; possible D gene TRBD1, 5 bases. This CDR3 has 14 amino acids. Germline CDR1 reads SGDLS; CDR2 reads YYNGEE. Trimming took 2 bases from V and 1 from J, leaving 10 bases between them. The CDR3 DNA follows: TGTGCCAGCAGCGTGACGACAGCTTCCTACGAGCAGTACTTC. Amino acids: CASSVTTASYEQYF.

There are many counts of this clonotype. This chain uses TRBV5-1 with TRBJ1-1; D uncertain. V lost 4 bases and J lost 9, with 19 bases in between. The CDR3 is made up of 14 amino acids. Germline V lookup: CDR1 SGHRS, CDR2 YFSETQ. CDR3 in DNA: TGCGCCAGCAGCCCGGTCGCGGTTGGGCGGAAAGCTTTCTTT. Translated: CASSPVAVGRKAFF.

The chain links TRBV25-1 to TRBJ2-6, with 10 nucleotides matching TRBD1. The CDR3 has 17 amino acids. V shed 5 bases and J 1 base; nucleotides not matched to a gene: 5. Germline assignment: CDR1 MGHDK and CDR2 SYGVNS. Here the CDR3 DNA reads TGTGCCAGCAGTAAGACAGGGGGCCCATCTGGGGCCAACGTCCTGACTTTC. Its translation: CASSKTGGPSGANVLTF.